This passage covers 28 T cell receptor beta chains from one sample sequenced in a study of shared clonotypes between healthy human individuals. Assay used: immunoSEQ multiplex PCR; TCRdb lists only in-frame clones, some missing. Among just over 2,000,000 clones listed, around 96% were seen once. Naive-designated CD8 cells lacked CD45RO, were positively enriched for CCR7, and omitted terminally differentiated effector memory CD45RA+ cells. The sequenced sample was naive CD8+ T cells sorted from blood. The receptor source for this set is a man in his late teens or twenties in good health.

This clone was observed a single time. The genes are TRBV18 and TRBJ2-7; 9 bases match TRBD1. Trimming cost V 4 bases and J 4 bases; bases outside gene matches: 11. The CDR3 length is 16 residues. CDR1 KGHSH and CDR2 LQKENI come from the germline V gene. The CDR3 nucleotides are TGTGCCAGCTCACTAACACCGGGACAGGGAGATTACGAGCAGTACTTC. Translating it yields CASSLTPGQGDYEQYF.

The rearrangement joins TRBV7-9 to TRBJ2-6; no clear D. The germline CDR1 and CDR2 sequences are SEHNR and FQNEAQ (reference sequence). CDR3 length equals 18 residues. With 2 bases removed from V and 4 bases from J, the gap between germline ends came to 18 bases. This CDR3 reads CASSLYPYSSEGANVLTF. CDR3 nucleotides: TGTGCCAGCAGCTTATACCCATATAGCTCTGAGGGGGCCAACGTCCTGACTTTC.

Details on this clone: The junction does not match germline at one end; this may be a read error. V is TRBV6-5 and J is TRBJ2-7; D is possibly TRBD1 (7 bases). Germline V gene data show CDR1 as MNHEY and CDR2 as SVGAGI. CDR3 length equals 14 residues. In DNA, the CDR3 is TGTGCCAGCAAGCCTTTCGAGGAGGGGGCGTTTCTGAACTTC. Amino acid sequence: CASKPFEEGAFLNF.

This rearrangement joins TRBV9 to TRBJ1-3; 7 bases are shared with TRBD1. The germline V gene has CDR1 SGDLS and CDR2 YYNGEE. The CDR3 totals 14 residues. V dropped 3 bases and J dropped 7; count of bases not matched to a gene: 7. As DNA, the CDR3 is TGTGCCAGCAGCGCCGGGACAGTGGGGAACACCATATATTTT. Translation: CASSAGTVGNTIYF. Drawing the rest from reference TRBV9 and TRBJ1-3, the complete variable domain is DSGVTQTPKHLITATGQRVTLRCSPRSGDLSVYWYQQSLDQGLQFLIQYYNGEERAKGNILERFSAQQFPDLHSELNLSSLELGDSALYFCASSAGTVGNTIYFGEGSWLTVV.

J is TRBJ2-2 and V is TRBV4-3; 8 bases align to TRBD1. This CDR3 has 17 amino acids. With 0 bases clipped from V and 5 bases from J, the junction kept 8 bases outside the gene matches. Per the germline V gene, CDR1 is LGHNA and CDR2 is YSLEER. The CDR3 sequence is CASSQDPPGGETGELFF. CDR3 DNA sequence: TGCGCCAGCAGCCAAGATCCCCCAGGGGGCGAGACCGGGGAGCTGTTTTTT.

The table lists this clone with a count of one. The CDR3 nucleotides read TGTGCCAGCAGCTTAGTGTCAGATACGCAGTATTTT. Its protein product is CASSLVSDTQYF. The V and J genes are TRBV7-6 and TRBJ2-3; D is unresolved. This CDR3 contains 12 residues. Trimming removed 1 base from V and 4 bases from J, with 3 bases in between. Germline CDR1 and CDR2: SGHVS and FNYEAQ. The full variable domain, its missing parts supplied by reference TRBV7-6 and TRBJ2-3, is GAGVSQSPRYKVTKRGQDVALRCDPISGHVSLYWYRQALGQGPEFLTYFNYEAQQDKSGLPNDRFSAERPEGSISTLTIQRTEQRDSAMYRCASSLVSDTQYFGPGTRLTVL.

The chain has TRBV5-6 and TRBJ1-5; no definite D call. V was shortened by 1 base and J by 0 bases, with 8 bases between the two germline ends. This CDR3 has 15 amino acids. CDR1 and CDR2 from the germline V gene are SGHDT and YYEEEE. This CDR3 is CASSLNSHSNQPQHF. The CDR3 DNA is TGTGCCAGCAGCTTGAACAGCCATAGCAATCAGCCCCAGCATTTT.

The chain uses TRBV28 and TRBJ2-3; 10 nucleotides agree with TRBD2. From germline, CDR1 is MDHEN and CDR2 SYDVKM. The V and J ends lost 3 bases and 2 bases, in that order; junction bases with no gene match: 8. The CDR3 covers 17 residues. The CDR3 spells CASSFPRTSGNTDTQYF. CDR3 DNA: TGTGCCAGCAGTTTCCCCCGGACTAGCGGAAACACAGATACGCAGTATTTT.

V usage is TRBV7-3 and J usage is TRBJ1-6; D remains ambiguous. The V end was cut by 10 bases, the J end by 8 bases, with 18 bases between. The length of the CDR3 is 14 residues. The germline V gene has CDR1 SGHTA and CDR2 FQGTGA. CDR3 protein: CAMKGSPLDSPLHF. CDR3 nucleotides: TGTGCCATGAAAGGCTCCCCATTAGATTCACCCCTCCACTTT. The whole variable domain, filled in from reference TRBV7-3 and TRBJ1-6, reads GAGVSQTPSNKVTEKGKYVELRCDPISGHTALYWYRQSLGQGPEFLIYFQGTGAADDSGLPNDRFFAVRPEGSVSTLKIQRTERGDSAVYLCAMKGSPLDSPLHFGNGTRLTVT.

The chain joins TRBV2 to TRBJ1-5; perhaps TRBD1 as D (5 bases). Trimming stripped 6 bases from V and 0 bases from J, with 24 bases between. The CDR3 contains 19 residues. Germline V gives CDR1 SNHLY, CDR2 FYNNEI. In DNA form, the CDR3 reads TGTGCCAGCAGCCCCGCTCCCGGGACGGGTACCTATAGCAATCAGCCCCAGCATTTT. This translates into CASSPAPGTGTYSNQPQHF.

This clone was recorded once. V is TRBV27 and J is TRBJ2-7; 7 bases match TRBD1. V lost 3 bases and J lost 7; bases outside the gene matches: 12. This CDR3 has 15 residues. CDR1 MNHEY and CDR2 SMNVEV come from the germline V gene (reference sequence). CDR3 bases: TGTGCCAGCAGTTTCGAAGGGGGCGCCCCCGGGGAGCAGTACTTC. This codes for CASSFEGGAPGEQYF.

This chain connects TRBV9 to TRBJ2-7; 14 bases agree with TRBD2. The CDR3 is made up of 19 amino acids. Germline V gene sequence: CDR1 SGDLS, CDR2 YYNGEE. After removal of 4 bases from V and 2 bases from J, the junction contained 14 bases not matched to a gene. The CDR3 DNA reads TGTGCCAGCAGCCCGGCGACTAGCGGGAGGGTTCCTTTGCCCTACGAGCAGTACTTC. Translation: CASSPATSGRVPLPYEQYF.

This chain links TRBV7-9 with TRBJ1-3, with D unclear. Between the trimmed V and J ends, which lost 1 base and 0 bases, there was a span of 10 bases. Germline V CDR1 and CDR2: SEHNR, FQNEAQ (reference sequence). The CDR3 sequence is 16 residues long. This chain's CDR3 is CASSLDYTVSGNTIYF. The CDR3 nucleotides are TGTGCCAGCAGCTTAGACTACACAGTCTCTGGAAACACCATATATTTT.

The rearrangement links TRBV27 to TRBJ1-5; 10 bases match TRBD1. Germline V CDR1 and CDR2: MNHEY, SMNVEV (reference sequence). The CDR3 has 15 residues. Unmatched junction bases numbered 3, after V lost 1 base and J lost 6 bases. The DNA of the CDR3 is TGTGCCAGCAGTTTATACAGGACAGGGGGTCAGCCCCAGCATTTT. It codes for CASSLYRTGGQPQHF.

Comments on this clone: At one of its ends the junction is not consistent with the germline gene, which may arise from a read error. CDR3 coding DNA: TGTGCTAGCAGTCCGGGGCAGGTCGGTCGTGGAGAGACCCAGTACTTC. Translated: CASSPGQVGRGETQYF. The rearrangement uses TRBV7-7 and TRBJ2-5; D assignment may be TRBD1 or TRBD2 (5 bases each). CDR1 and CDR2 (germline): SSHAT, FNYEAQ (reference sequence). The CDR3 contains 16 residues.

The rearrangement uses TRBV19 and TRBJ2-5; D perhaps matches TRBD2 (6 bases). The germline V and J ends were trimmed by 1 base and 3 bases, with 15 bases remaining between them. This CDR3 spans 16 amino acids. CDR1 and CDR2 from the germline V gene are LNHDA and SQIVND (reference sequence). The CDR3: CASSIGSAWGEETQYF. The CDR3 nucleotides read TGTGCCAGTAGTATAGGAAGCGCCTGGGGGGAAGAGACCCAGTACTTC.

In this sample, this clone turned up once. Additional DNA sequences in this sample encode the identical CDR3. The genes are TRBV27 and TRBJ2-3; D possibly corresponds to TRBD1 (6 bases). CDR1 and CDR2 (germline): MNHEY, SMNVEV (reference sequence). Trimming stripped 5 bases from V and 3 bases from J, with 15 bases between. CDR3 length: 15 amino acids. CDR3 DNA sequence: TGTGCCAGCAGTCTCACAGGGCCCTCGACAGATACGCAGTATTTT. Encoded protein: CASSLTGPSTDTQYF.

This chain links TRBV4-3 with TRBJ2-7; 11 nucleotides agree with TRBD2. CDR3 length: 18 amino acids. The germline V gene encodes CDR1 LGHNA and CDR2 YSLEER. Losses at the gene ends were 0 bases for V and 1 base for J; bases not matched to a gene: 8. This CDR3 reads CASSQERSGRALSYEQYF. CDR3 in DNA: TGCGCCAGCAGCCAAGAGCGTAGCGGGAGGGCCCTATCCTACGAGCAGTACTTC.

J is TRBJ2-4 and V is TRBV5-6; no clear D gene. Germline V CDR1 and CDR2: SGHDT, YYEEEE. The CDR3 has 13 residues. Between the trimmed V and J ends, which lost 2 bases and 8 bases, there was a span of 11 bases. The CDR3 DNA sequence: TGTGCCAGCAGCTTAGATTTAGAGGACATTCAGTACTTC. It specifies CASSLDLEDIQYF.

The V and J genes are TRBV4-3 and TRBJ2-1; TRBD2 aligns across 7 bases. Germline trimming cut 4 bases from V and 4 bases from J; bases unmatched to any gene: 7. Germline V gene data show CDR1 as LGHNA and CDR2 as YSLEER. CDR3 length: 15 residues. CDR3 nucleotide sequence: TGCGCCAGCAGCCCCGGGGGAGGGTCGTACAATGAGCAGTTCTTC. Translation gives CASSPGGGSYNEQFF.

This clone was found once. This chain joins TRBV5-8 and TRBJ2-1; the match to TRBD1 covers 7 bases. CDR3 length: 15 residues. V dropped 3 bases and J dropped 6; count of bases not matched to a gene: 9. The germline CDR1 and CDR2 sequences are SGHTS and YDEGEE. CDR3 in amino acids: CASSSGRGRINEQFF. The CDR3 DNA is TGTGCCAGCAGCTCGGGAAGGGGGCGAATCAATGAGCAGTTCTTC.

The chain recombines TRBV27 with TRBJ2-3, with 13 bases that match TRBD2. The J segment lost 6 bases and the V segment lost 5 bases, leaving 8 bases of the junction unmatched. This CDR3 has 16 residues. CDR1 is MNHEY and CDR2 is SMNVEV in the germline V gene (reference sequence). CDR3 sequence reads: CASSNPLAGGLDTQYF. The CDR3 DNA is TGTGCCAGCAGTAACCCACTAGCGGGGGGGCTGGATACGCAGTATTTT.

The chain uses TRBV6-5 and TRBJ2-3; the D call may be TRBD1 or TRBD2 (7 bases each). This CDR3 is 13 amino acids long. Germline V gene data show CDR1 as MNHEY and CDR2 as SVGAGI. V was pared by 8 bases and J by 3 bases, with 12 bases between. The CDR3 here is CASGQGGTDTQYF. Here the CDR3 DNA reads TGTGCCAGCGGGCAGGGGGGGACAGATACGCAGTATTTT.

The chain recombines TRBV4-1 with TRBJ2-2; maybe TRBD2 (6 bases). In germline, CDR1 is MGHRA, CDR2 YSYEKL. CDR3 size: 17 residues. V gave up 0 bases and J gave up 1 base, with 12 bases separating them. CDR3: CASSQEGLAWNTGELFF. The CDR3 coding sequence is TGCGCCAGCAGCCAAGAAGGGCTAGCGTGGAACACCGGGGAGCTGTTTTTT.

The rearrangement uses TRBV7-9 and TRBJ2-1, with TRBD2 as a possible D gene (5 bases). The CDR3 covers 15 residues. V was trimmed by 2 bases and J by 6 bases, leaving 14 bases between them. Germline-derived CDR1 and CDR2 are SEHNR and FQNEAQ (reference sequence). The CDR3 region has the DNA TGTGCCAGCAGCTTAAGTTTTAGGGAGCCCAATGAGCAGTTCTTC. This gives the protein CASSLSFREPNEQFF. The entire variable domain, with the rest obtained from reference TRBV7-9 and TRBJ2-1, is as follows: DTGVSQNPRHKITKRGQNVTFRCDPISEHNRLYWYRQTLGQGPEFLTYFQNEAQLEKSRLLSDRFSAERPKGSFSTLEIQRTEQGDSAMYLCASSLSFREPNEQFFGPGTRLTVL.

The rearrangement uses TRBV7-9 and TRBJ2-7; 7 nucleotides align to TRBD2. This CDR3 has 16 residues. Germline V gene sequence: CDR1 SEHNR, CDR2 FQNEAQ (reference sequence). V lost 5 bases and J lost 3; bases outside the gene matches: 13. The CDR3 loop is CASSPQRSGVNYEQYF. The CDR3 region has the DNA TGTGCCAGCAGCCCACAGAGGAGCGGGGTAAACTACGAGCAGTACTTC.

This clone was seen only once. Here the CDR3 reads CASRDIRADTQYF. CDR3 coding DNA: TGTGCCAGCAGGGATATACGGGCAGATACGCAGTATTTT. This chain uses TRBV6-1 with TRBJ2-3; D not certain. V lost 6 bases to trimming and J lost 4 bases, with 11 bases between them. The germline V gene encodes CDR1 MNHNS and CDR2 SASEGT. The CDR3 length is 13 residues.

V gene TRBV6-5 combines with J gene TRBJ1-1; D is unclear. CDR3 size: 15 residues. Germline V lookup: CDR1 MNHEY, CDR2 SVGAGI. The V and J ends lost 5 bases and 0 bases respectively, with 13 bases between them. The CDR3 coding sequence is TGTGCCAGCAGTCGGGGAGGGTGGATGAACACTGAAGCTTTCTTT. As protein: CASSRGGWMNTEAFF.